This T cell receptor beta chain was found in a study of human T cells and chemical hapten exposure. Overall study: TCR yields per sample varied mostly from small pooled library volume differences.

V lost 0 bases, J lost 10 bases, and 15 bases lay in between. Germline CDR1 and CDR2: SEHNR and FQNEAQ (reference sequence). This CDR3 spans 14 amino acids. Indicated time point: pre-sensitization, week 0. Treatment reported: therapeutic diphenylcyclopropenone sensitization with weekly scalp DPC. Ahead of applying each patch test, blood was sampled. Each donor was an alopecia patient between 18 and 70 years of age who qualified for DPC. Unfractionated whole blood was the source from which total RNA was extracted. This clonotype was recorded a few times. In TCRdb, the RACE reads were re-called with MiXCR into one record per CDR3 protein. The sample yields about 350,000 distinct CDR3 sequences, approximately 5.8% seen once.

This TCR derives from a woman aged 18-29 years with alopecia areata. Some clones in this sample may be carry-over from other donors' samples. Sequencing used whole blood, obtained in connection with sensitization to the hapten diphenylcyclopropenone (DPC). The chain is built from TRBV7-9 and TRBJ1-2; D is unclear. The chain's CDR3 is CASSLALGRDDYTF. CDR3 sequence (DNA): TGTGCCAGCAGCTTAGCTCTTGGGAGAGATGACTACACCTTC. Looking up the rest from reference TRBV7-9 and TRBJ1-2 gives the full variable domain: DTGVSQNPRHKITKRGQNVTFRCDPISEHNRLYWYRQTLGQGPEFLTYFQNEAQLEKSRLLSDRFSAERPKGSFSTLEIQRTEQGDSAMYLCASSLALGRDDYTFGSGTRLTVV.